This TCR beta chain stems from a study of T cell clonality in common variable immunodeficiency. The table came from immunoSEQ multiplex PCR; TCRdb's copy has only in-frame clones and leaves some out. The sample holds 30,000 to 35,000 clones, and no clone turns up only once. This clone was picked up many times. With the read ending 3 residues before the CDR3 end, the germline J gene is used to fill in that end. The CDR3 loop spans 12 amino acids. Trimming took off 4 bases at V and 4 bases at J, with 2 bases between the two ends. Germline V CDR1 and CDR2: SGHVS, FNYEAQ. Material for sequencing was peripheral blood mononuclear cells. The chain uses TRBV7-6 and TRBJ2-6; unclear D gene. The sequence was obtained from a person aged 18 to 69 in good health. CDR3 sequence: CASSSGANVLTF. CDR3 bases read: TGTGCCAGCAGCTCAGGGGCCAACGTC.